Below, one TCR beta chain is given with its context. This clonotype was found a few times. The clone's antigen remains unknown. No per-base quality is available; no much larger clone lies one base away. This sample was sequenced with an Illumina NovaSeq 6000. Using 5'RACE with constant-segment primers, TCRalpha and TCRbeta cDNA libraries were constructed, with sample barcodes and unique molecular identifiers added in the process. Trizol reagent was used to extract RNA from every sample. The libraries were amplified in two PCR steps, and the second step added a second sample barcode and Illumina TruSeq adapters. Sequencing of the libraries was done on an Illumina NovaSeq, producing 2 x 150 bp paired-end reads. The authors processed their data as follows. Reads were demultiplexed and collapsed into UMI-guided consensus sequences with migec v1.2.7. Using mixcr v2.1.11, the UMI consensuses were aligned to TRA and TRB V and J templates and assembled into clonotypes. A clonotype was counted as expanded or contracted only if both edgeR and NoisET called the change significant, with noise models trained on biological replicates. edgeR calls used a false discovery rate-adjusted p below 0.01 and a log2 fold-change threshold of 1. PCA with hierarchical clustering of max-normalized trajectories of the 1000 most abundant clonotypes was used as exploratory dynamics analysis. The CD4 or CD8 phenotype of responding clones was assigned using the separately sequenced CD4+ and CD8+ repertoires. TCRdb ran its own pipeline on the public reads, namely fastp trimming at Q25 and MiXCR clone calling, and kept in-frame beta chains. Each entry is one CDR3 protein sequence, shown with its most common DNA and genes. The V and J calls follow TCRdb's processing rather than the paper's. The sample yields about 290,000 distinct CDR3 sequences; roughly 15% were counted once. The ten largest clonotypes hold about a fifth of the sample.

PBMCs were isolated by Ficoll-Paque density gradient centrifugation. CDR1 and CDR2, looked up from the germline V gene, are SGHDT and YYEEEE. From cysteine to phenylalanine, the CDR3 is 17 amino acids long. Only CDR3 DNA remains: 51 bases, in frame from the first base. V is cut by 6 bases and J by 0 bases, and the space between the germline ends is 19 bases. These data originate in a study of T-cell memory formation after mild COVID-19 (dated by TCRdb to the early 2020s). Notes on the research overall: TCR sequence clusters from the two donors were largely donor specific. In a couple of donors, T-cell clones that expanded and contracted after mild COVID-19 were followed by sequencing TCRalpha and TCRbeta repertoires longitudinally. Two young, previously healthy adult volunteers, one female and one male, were included in the cohort. What the work shows at the level of the full study, not this receptor alone: Whether the second-wave clones peaking on day 37 were SARS-CoV-2 specific was not confirmed. The study covered only a couple of mild cases, and larger cohorts including severe cases with pre-infection samples were considered necessary. Clones that contracted from day 15 to 85 showed balanced CD4/CD8 phenotypes, whereas a second wave of clones that expanded from day 15 to 37 leaned towards CD4+. Some responding clones were detected in pre-infection memory, which suggested that pre-existing cross-reactive memory T cells had joined the SARS-CoV-2 response. Contracting CD4+ clones were located mainly in the CM and EM memory subsets, whereas CD8+ clones were found to be enriched in EMRA.

The material sequenced was PBMCs or a T cell subset sorted from them (not recorded which). Here the chain combines TRBV5-6 and TRBJ2-4, with the D call perhaps TRBD1 or TRBD2, as 5 bases match in each case. This sequence originates from a man between 18 and 35 years old who had mild COVID-19 (a few samples of this study predate the infection). The sample titles of this study are shuffled in the database, so cell type and time point are left out; the donor was told from shared clones. The nucleotides are TGTGCCAGCACCGGGACCCATTGGGACCTAGCCAAAAACATTCAGTACTTC. It translates as CASTGTHWDLAKNIQYF.